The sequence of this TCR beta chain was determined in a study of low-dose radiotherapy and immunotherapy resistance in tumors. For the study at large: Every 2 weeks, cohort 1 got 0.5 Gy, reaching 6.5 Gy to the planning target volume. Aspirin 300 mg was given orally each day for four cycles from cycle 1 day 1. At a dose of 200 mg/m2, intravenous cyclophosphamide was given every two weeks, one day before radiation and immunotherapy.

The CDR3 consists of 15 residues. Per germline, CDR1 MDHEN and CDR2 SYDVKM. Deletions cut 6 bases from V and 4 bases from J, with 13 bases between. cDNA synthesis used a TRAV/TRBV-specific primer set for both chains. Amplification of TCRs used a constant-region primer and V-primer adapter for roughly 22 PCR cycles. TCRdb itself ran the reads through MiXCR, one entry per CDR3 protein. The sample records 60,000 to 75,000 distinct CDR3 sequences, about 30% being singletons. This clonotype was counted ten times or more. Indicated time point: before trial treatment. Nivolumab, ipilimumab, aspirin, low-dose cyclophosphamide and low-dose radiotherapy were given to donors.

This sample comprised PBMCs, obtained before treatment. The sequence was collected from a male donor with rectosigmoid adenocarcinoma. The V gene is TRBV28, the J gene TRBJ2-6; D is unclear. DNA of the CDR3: TGTGCCAGCAGCCGAGCTAGGATGGGGGCCAACGTCCTGACTTTC. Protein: CASSRARMGANVLTF.